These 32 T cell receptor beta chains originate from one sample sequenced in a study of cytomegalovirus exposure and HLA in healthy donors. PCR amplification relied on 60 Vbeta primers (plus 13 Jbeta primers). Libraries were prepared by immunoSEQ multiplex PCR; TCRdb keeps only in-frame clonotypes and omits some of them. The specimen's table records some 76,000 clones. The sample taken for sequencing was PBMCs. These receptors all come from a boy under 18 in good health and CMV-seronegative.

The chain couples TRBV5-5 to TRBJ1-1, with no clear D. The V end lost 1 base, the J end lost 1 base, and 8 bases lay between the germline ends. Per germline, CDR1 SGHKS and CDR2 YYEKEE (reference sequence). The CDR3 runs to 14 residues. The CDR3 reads CASSLFPGNTEAFF. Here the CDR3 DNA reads TGTGCCAGCAGCTTGTTCCCAGGGAACACTGAAGCTTTCTTT. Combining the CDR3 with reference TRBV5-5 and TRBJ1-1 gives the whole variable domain DAGVTQSPTHLIKTRGQQVTLRCSPISGHKSVSWYQQVLGQGPQFIFQYYEKEERGRGNFPDRFSARQFPNYSSELNVNALLLGDSALYLCASSLFPGNTEAFFGQGTRLTVV.

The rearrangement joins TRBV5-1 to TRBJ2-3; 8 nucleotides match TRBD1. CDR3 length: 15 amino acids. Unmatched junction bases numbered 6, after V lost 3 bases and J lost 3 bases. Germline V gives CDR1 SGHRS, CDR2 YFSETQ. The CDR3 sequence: CASSSPDRVTDTQYF. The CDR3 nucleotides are TGCGCCAGCAGCTCCCCGGACAGGGTTACAGATACGCAGTATTTT.

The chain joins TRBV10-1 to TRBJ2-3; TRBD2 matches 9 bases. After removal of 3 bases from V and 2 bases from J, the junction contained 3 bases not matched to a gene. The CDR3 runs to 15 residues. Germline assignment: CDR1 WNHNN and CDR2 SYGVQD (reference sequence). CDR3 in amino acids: CASSEGGGATDTQYF. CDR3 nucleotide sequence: TGCGCCAGCAGTGAAGGCGGGGGGGCCACAGATACGCAGTATTTT.

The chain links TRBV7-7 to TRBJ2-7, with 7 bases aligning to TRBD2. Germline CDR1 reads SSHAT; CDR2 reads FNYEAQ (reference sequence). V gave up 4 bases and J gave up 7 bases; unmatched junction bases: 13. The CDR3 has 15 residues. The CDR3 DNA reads TGTGCCAGCAGCTCGGGGCGGCCTTGGGGGGGGGAGCAGTACTTC. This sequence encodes CASSSGRPWGGEQYF.

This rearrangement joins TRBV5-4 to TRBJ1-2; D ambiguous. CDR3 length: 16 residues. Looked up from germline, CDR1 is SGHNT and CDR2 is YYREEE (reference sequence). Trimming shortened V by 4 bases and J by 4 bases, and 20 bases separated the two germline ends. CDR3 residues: CASSRRTMDTLYGYTF. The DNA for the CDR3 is TGTGCCAGCAGCCGGAGGACGATGGATACACTCTATGGCTACACCTTC.

The CDR3 reads CASSSRDRGPVTEAFF. The CDR3 DNA reads as TGTGCCAGCAGTAGCCGGGACAGGGGGCCGGTCACTGAAGCTTTCTTT. The chain joins TRBV6-6 to TRBJ1-1, with 12 bases fitting TRBD1. The length of the CDR3 is 16 residues. The trim removed 5 bases at V and 4 bases at J, leaving 8 bases unmatched. Germline V CDR1 and CDR2: MNHNY, SVGAGI (reference sequence).

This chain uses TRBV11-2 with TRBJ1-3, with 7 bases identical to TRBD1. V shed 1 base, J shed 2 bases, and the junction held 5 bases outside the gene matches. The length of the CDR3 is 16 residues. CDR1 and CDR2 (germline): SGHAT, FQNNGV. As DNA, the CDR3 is TGTGCCAGCAGCTTAGCCCCAGGGGGTGCTGGAAACACCATATATTTT. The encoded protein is CASSLAPGGAGNTIYF.

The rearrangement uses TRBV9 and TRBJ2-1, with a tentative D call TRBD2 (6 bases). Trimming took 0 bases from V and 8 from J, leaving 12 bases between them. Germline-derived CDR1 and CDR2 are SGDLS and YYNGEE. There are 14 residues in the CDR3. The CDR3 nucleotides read TGTGCCAGCAGCGTAGTAACTAGCTCGGATGAGCAGTTCTTC. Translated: CASSVVTSSDEQFF.

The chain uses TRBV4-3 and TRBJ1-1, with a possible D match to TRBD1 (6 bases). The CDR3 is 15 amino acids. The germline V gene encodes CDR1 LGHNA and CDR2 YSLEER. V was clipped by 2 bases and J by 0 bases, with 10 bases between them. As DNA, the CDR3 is TGCGCCAGCAGCCAACAACCAGGGGTGAACACTGAAGCTTTCTTT. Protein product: CASSQQPGVNTEAFF.

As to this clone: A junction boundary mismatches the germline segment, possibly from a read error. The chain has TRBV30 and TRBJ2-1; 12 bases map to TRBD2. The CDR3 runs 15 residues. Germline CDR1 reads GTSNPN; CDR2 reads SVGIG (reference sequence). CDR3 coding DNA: TGTGCCGGGAGTAGGGGGACTAGCGGGCTCAATGAGCAGTTCTTC. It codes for CAGSRGTSGLNEQFF.

CDR3 nucleotides: TGTGCCAGCAGCTTCGGACCGGGATCCAATGAGCAGTTCTTC. Its translation: CASSFGPGSNEQFF. The chain links TRBV5-5 to TRBJ2-1; D is perhaps TRBD2 (5 bases). Trimming left V 2 bases short and J 6 bases short, with 12 bases between. CDR1 is SGHKS, CDR2 YYEKEE, per germline (reference sequence). There are 14 residues in the CDR3.

CDR3 sequence reads: CASSPGTANTGYTF. As DNA, the CDR3 is TGTGCCAGCAGCCCGGGGACAGCGAATACCGGCTACACCTTC. The chain combines TRBV7-6 with TRBJ1-2, with 7 bases identical to TRBD1. V lost 5 bases to trimming and J lost 8 bases; unmatched junction nucleotides: 11. This CDR3 is 14 amino acids long. Germline values: CDR1 SGHVS, CDR2 FNYEAQ.

CDR3 sequence: CAWSVLMSRETQYF. Here the CDR3 DNA reads TGTGCCTGGAGTGTACTGATGTCCCGGGAGACCCAGTACTTC. J is TRBJ2-5 and V is TRBV30; D is undetermined. Between the trimmed V and J ends, which lost 0 bases and 5 bases, there was a span of 13 bases. Per germline, CDR1 GTSNPN and CDR2 SVGIG (reference sequence). The CDR3 runs to 14 residues.

CDR3 DNA: TGTGCCTGGAGCCATGGGACAGGCTACGAGCAGTACTTC. Translation gives CAWSHGTGYEQYF. The J gene is TRBJ2-7, the V gene TRBV30; 8 bases line up with TRBD1. CDR1 is GTSNPN and CDR2 is SVGIG in the germline V gene (reference sequence). The V gene end was trimmed by 3 bases and the J gene end by 3 bases; junction bases not matched to a gene: 4. The CDR3 loop spans 13 amino acids.

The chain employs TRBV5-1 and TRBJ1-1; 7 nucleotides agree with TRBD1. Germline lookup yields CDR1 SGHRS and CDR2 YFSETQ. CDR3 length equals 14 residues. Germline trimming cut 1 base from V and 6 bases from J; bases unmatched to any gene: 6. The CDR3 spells CASSLTTGVAEAFF. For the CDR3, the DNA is TGCGCCAGCAGCTTGACCACAGGGGTGGCTGAAGCTTTCTTT.

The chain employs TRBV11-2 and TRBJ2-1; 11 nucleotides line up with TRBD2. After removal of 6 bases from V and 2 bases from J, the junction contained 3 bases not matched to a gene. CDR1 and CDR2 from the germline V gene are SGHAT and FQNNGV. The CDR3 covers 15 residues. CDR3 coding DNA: TGTGCCAGCAGTGGGACTAGCGGACCCTACAATGAGCAGTTCTTC. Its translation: CASSGTSGPYNEQFF.

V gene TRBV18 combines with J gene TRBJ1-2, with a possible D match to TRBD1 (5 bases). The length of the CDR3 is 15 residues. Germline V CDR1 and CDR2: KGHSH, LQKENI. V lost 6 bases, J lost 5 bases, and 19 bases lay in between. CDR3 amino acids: CASSWGRVFGYGYTF. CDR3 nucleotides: TGTGCCAGCTCCTGGGGCAGGGTGTTTGGGTATGGCTACACCTTC.

The CDR3 DNA reads as TGTGCCAGTAGTATAGACAGGGGGCTCGGTCAGCCCCAGCATTTT. Its protein product is CASSIDRGLGQPQHF. The chain recombines TRBV19 with TRBJ1-5, with 8 bases fitting TRBD1. Germline CDR1 LNHDA, CDR2 SQIVND (reference sequence). The ends lost 0 bases at V and 6 bases at J; junction bases unmatched: 4. The CDR3 is 15 amino acids.

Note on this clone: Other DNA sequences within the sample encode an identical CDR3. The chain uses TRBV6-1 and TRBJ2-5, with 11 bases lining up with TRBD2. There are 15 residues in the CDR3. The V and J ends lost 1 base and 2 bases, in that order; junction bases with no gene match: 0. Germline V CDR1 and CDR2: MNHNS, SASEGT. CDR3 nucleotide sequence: TGTGCCAGCAGTGAAGTAGCGGGGGGGCAAGAGACCCAGTACTTC. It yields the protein CASSEVAGGQETQYF.

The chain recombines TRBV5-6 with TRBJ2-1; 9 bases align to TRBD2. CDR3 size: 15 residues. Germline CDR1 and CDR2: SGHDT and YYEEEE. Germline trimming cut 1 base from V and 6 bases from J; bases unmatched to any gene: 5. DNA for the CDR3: TGTGCCAGCAGCTTGCAAAGCGGGAGGCCCAATGAGCAGTTCTTC. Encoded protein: CASSLQSGRPNEQFF.

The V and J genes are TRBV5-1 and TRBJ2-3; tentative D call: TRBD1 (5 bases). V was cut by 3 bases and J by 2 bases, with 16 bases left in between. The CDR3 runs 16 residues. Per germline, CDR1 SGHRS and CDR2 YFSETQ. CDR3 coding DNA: TGCGCCAGCAGCTACCGTCGGCCAGGGAACACAGATACGCAGTATTTT. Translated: CASSYRRPGNTDTQYF.

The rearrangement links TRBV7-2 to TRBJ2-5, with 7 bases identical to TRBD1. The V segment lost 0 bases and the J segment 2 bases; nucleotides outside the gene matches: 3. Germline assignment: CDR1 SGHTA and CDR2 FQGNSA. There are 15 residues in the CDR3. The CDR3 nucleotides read TGTGCCAGCAGCTTAGCCCCGGGACAGCAAGAGACCCAGTACTTC. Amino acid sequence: CASSLAPGQQETQYF.

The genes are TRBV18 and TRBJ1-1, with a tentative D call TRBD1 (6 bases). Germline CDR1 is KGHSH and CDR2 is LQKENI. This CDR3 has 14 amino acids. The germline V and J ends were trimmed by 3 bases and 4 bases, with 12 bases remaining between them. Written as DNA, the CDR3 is TGTGCCAGCTCACCGCCAGGGGTTTTCACTGAAGCTTTCTTT. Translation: CASSPPGVFTEAFF. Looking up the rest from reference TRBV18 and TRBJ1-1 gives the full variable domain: NAGVMQNPRHLVRRRGQEARLRCSPMKGHSHVYWYRQLPEEGLKFMVYLQKENIIDESGMPKERFSAEFPKEGPSILRIQQVVRGDSAAYFCASSPPGVFTEAFFGQGTRLTVV.

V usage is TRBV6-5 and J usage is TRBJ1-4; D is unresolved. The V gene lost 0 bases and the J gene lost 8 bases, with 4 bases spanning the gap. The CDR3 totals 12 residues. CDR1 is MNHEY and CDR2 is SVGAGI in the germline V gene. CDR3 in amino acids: CASSYSGEKLFF. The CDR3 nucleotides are TGTGCCAGCAGTTACTCCGGGGAAAAACTGTTTTTT.

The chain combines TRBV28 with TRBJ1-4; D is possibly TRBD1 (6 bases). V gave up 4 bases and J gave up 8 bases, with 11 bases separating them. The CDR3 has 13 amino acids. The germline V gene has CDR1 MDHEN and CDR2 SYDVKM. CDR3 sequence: CASSWGLREKLFF. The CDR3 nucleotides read TGTGCCAGCAGTTGGGGGCTCCGGGAAAAACTGTTTTTT.

CDR3 in amino acids: CASSTGQGAYNEQFF. The CDR3 bases are TGTGCCAGTAGTACCGGACAGGGGGCCTACAATGAGCAGTTCTTC. The chain has TRBV19 and TRBJ2-1; 10 bases agree with TRBD1. The J segment lost 2 bases and the V segment lost 4 bases, leaving 2 bases of the junction unmatched. This CDR3 contains 15 residues. The germline V gene encodes CDR1 LNHDA and CDR2 SQIVND (reference sequence). Filled out from reference TRBV19 and TRBJ2-1, the complete variable domain reads DGGITQSPKYLFRKEGQNVTLSCEQNLNHDAMYWYRQDPGQGLRLIYYSQIVNDFQKGDIAEGYSVSREKKESFPLTVTSAQKNPTAFYLCASSTGQGAYNEQFFGPGTRLTVL.

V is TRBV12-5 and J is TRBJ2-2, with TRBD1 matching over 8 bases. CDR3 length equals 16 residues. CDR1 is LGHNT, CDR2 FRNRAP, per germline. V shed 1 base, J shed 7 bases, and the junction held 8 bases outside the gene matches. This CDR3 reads CASGLAGTGGIGELFF. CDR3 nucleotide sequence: TGTGCTAGTGGTTTGGCCGGGACAGGCGGTATCGGGGAGCTGTTTTTT.

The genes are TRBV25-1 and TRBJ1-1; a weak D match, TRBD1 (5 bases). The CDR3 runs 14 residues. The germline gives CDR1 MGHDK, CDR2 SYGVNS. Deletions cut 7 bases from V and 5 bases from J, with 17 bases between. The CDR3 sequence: CASTDPQGGTEAFF. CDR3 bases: TGTGCCAGCACCGACCCCCAGGGCGGTACTGAAGCTTTCTTT.

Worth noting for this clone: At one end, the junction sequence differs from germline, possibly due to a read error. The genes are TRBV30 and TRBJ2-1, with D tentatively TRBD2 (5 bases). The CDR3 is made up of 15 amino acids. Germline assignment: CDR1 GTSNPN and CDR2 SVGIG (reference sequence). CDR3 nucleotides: TGTGCCGGGAGTAGACTGCTCAGCTCCTACAATGAGCAGTTCTTC. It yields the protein CAGSRLLSSYNEQFF.

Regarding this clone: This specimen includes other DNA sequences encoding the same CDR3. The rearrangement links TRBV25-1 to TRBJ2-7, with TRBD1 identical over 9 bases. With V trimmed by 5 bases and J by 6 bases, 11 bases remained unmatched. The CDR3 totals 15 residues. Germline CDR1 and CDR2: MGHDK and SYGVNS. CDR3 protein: CASSHPGQGVAEQYF. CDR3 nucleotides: TGTGCCAGCAGTCACCCGGGACAGGGAGTCGCCGAGCAGTACTTC.

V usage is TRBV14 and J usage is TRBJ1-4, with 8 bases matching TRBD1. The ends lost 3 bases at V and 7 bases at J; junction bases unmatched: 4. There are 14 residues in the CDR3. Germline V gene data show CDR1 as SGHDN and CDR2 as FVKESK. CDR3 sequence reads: CASSQRTGREKLFF. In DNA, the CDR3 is TGTGCCAGCAGCCAGCGGACAGGGCGTGAAAAACTGTTTTTT. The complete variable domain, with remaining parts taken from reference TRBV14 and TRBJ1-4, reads EAGVTQFPSHSVIEKGQTVTLRCDPISGHDNLYWYRRVMGKEIKFLLHFVKESKQDESGMPNNRFLAERTGGTYSTLKVQPAELEDSGVYFCASSQRTGREKLFFGSGTQLSVL.

This CDR3 reads CSVRGLAKDEQYF. CDR3 bases: TGCAGCGTTAGGGGGCTAGCGAAGGACGAGCAGTACTTC. The gene calls are TRBV29-1 and TRBJ2-5, with D tentatively TRBD1 (7 bases). Near its end, the DNA agrees better with TRBJ2-7, so the J call may be wrong. The germline V gene has CDR1 SQVTM and CDR2 ANQGSEA. The CDR3 contains 13 residues.